This T cell receptor (beta chain) was sequenced in a study of T cell changes during pregnancy in multiple sclerosis. TCRdb keeps only in-frame clones here, not all; method: immunoSEQ multiplex PCR. The profile covers some 64,000 clones, with about nine tenths appearing a single time and more than 2% taken by the ten largest. V shed 11 bases and J 0 bases; nucleotides not matched to a gene: 1. The CDR3 consists of 13 residues. CDR1 is SEHNR, CDR2 FQNEAQ, per germline (reference sequence). The chain uses TRBV7-9 and TRBJ2-6, with TRBD1 matching over 7 bases. The sequence was obtained from a female donor in good health, enrolled as a control in a pregnancy study. The source material was peripheral blood, sampled in the second trimester of pregnancy. Here the CDR3 reads CAGQASGANVLTF. In nucleotides, the CDR3 is TGTGCCGGACAGGCCTCTGGGGCCAACGTCCTGACTTTC.